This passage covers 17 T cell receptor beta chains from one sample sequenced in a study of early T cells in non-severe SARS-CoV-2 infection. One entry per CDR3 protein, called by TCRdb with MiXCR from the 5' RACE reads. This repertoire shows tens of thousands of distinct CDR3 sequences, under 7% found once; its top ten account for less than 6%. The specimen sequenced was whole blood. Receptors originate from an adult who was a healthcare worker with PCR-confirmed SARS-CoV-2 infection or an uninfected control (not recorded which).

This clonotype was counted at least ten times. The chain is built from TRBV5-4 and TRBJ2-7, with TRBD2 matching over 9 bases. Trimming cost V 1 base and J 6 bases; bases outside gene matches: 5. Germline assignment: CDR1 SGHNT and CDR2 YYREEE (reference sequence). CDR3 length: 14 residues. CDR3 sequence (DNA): TGTGCCAGCAGCTTGTATGGCGGGAGGGCCGAGCAGTACTTC. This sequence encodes CASSLYGGRAEQYF.

CDR3 DNA sequence: TGTGCCAGTAGCCCATTGGGGGGGGCTTCCTACGAGCAGTACTTC. Amino acids: CASSPLGGASYEQYF. J is TRBJ2-7 and V is TRBV19; maybe TRBD2 (7 bases). Germline loops: CDR1 LNHDA, CDR2 SQIVND (reference sequence). With 6 bases removed from V and 1 base from J, the gap between germline ends came to 16 bases. The CDR3 loop spans 15 amino acids.

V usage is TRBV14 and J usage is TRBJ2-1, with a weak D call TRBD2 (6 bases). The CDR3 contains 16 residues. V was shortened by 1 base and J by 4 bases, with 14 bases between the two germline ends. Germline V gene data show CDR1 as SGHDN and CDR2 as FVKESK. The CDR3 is CASSQVISGRYNEQFF. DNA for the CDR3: TGTGCCAGCAGCCAAGTTATTAGCGGAAGATACAATGAGCAGTTCTTC.

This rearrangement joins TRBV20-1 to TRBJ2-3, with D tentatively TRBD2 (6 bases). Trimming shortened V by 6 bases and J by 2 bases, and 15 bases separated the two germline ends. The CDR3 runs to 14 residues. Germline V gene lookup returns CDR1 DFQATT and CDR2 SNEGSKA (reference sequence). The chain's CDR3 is CSADNSGLTDTQYF. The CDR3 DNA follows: TGCAGTGCGGACAATAGCGGACTCACAGATACGCAGTATTTT.

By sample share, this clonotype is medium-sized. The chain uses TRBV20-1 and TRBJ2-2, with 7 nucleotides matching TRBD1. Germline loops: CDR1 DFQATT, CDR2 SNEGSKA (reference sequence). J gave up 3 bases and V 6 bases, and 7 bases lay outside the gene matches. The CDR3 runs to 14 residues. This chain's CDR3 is CSAKSDRDTGELFF. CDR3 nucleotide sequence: TGCAGTGCCAAGTCTGACAGGGACACCGGGGAGCTGTTTTTT.

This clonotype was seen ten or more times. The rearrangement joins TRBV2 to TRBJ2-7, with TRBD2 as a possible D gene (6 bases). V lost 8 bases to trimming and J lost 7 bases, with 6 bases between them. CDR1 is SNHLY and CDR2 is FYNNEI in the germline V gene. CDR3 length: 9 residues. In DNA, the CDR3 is TGTGCCAGCGGGAGGGAGCAGTACTTC. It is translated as CASGREQYF. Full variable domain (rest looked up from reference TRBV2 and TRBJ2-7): EPEVTQTPSHQVTQMGQEVILRCVPISNHLYFYWYRQILGQKVEFLVSFYNNEISEKSEIFDDQFSVERPDGSNFTLKIRSTKLEDSAMYFCASGREQYFGPGTRLTVT.

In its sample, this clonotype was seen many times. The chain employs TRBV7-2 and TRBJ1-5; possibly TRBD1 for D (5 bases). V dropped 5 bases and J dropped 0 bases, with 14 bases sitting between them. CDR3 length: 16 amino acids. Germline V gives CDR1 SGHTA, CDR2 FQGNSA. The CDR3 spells CASSPGHAYSNQPQHF. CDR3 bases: TGTGCCAGCAGCCCCGGACACGCATATAGCAATCAGCCCCAGCATTTT.

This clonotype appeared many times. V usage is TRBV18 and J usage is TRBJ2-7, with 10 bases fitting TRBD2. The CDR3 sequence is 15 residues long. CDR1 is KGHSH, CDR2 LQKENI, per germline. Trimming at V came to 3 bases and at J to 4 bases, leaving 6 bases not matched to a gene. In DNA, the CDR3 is TGTGCCAGCTCACCCCAAGCGGGAGGGCCATACGAGCAGTACTTC. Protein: CASSPQAGGPYEQYF.

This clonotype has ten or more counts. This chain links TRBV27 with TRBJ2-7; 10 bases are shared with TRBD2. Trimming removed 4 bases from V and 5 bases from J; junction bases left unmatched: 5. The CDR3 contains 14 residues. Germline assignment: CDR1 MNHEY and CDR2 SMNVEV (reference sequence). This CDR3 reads CASSSRLAGNEQYF. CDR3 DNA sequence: TGTGCCAGCAGTTCGAGACTAGCGGGTAACGAGCAGTACTTC.

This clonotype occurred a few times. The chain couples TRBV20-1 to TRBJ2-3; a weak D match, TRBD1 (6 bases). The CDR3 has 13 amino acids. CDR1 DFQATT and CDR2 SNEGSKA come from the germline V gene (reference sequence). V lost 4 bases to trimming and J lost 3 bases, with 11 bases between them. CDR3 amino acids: CSAIAQGTDTQYF. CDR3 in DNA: TGCAGTGCTATCGCGCAGGGGACAGATACGCAGTATTTT.

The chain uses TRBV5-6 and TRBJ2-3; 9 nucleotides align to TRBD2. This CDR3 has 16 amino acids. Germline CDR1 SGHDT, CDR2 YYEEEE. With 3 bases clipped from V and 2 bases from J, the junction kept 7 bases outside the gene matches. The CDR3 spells CASSSLAGEFTDTQYF. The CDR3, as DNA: TGTGCCAGCAGCTCCTTAGCGGGAGAATTCACAGATACGCAGTATTTT.

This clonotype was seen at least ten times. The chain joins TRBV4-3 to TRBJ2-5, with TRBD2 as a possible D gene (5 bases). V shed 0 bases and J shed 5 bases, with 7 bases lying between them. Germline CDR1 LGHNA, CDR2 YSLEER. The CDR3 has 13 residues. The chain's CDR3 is CASSQEPGETQYF. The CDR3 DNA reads TGCGCCAGCAGCCAAGAGCCGGGGGAGACCCAGTACTTC.

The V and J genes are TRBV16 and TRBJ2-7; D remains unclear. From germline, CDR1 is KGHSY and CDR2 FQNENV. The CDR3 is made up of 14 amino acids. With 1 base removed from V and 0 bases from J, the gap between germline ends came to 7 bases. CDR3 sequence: CASSQLGSSYEQYF. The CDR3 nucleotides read TGTGCCAGCAGCCAATTGGGCAGCTCCTACGAGCAGTACTTC.

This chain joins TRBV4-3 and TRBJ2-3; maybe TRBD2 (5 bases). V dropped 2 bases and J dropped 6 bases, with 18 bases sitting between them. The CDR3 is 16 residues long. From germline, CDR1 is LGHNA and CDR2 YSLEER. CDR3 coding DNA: TGCGCCAGCAGCCAAATTTGGCCGGGAACCGGGGATACGCAGTATTTT. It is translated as CASSQIWPGTGDTQYF.

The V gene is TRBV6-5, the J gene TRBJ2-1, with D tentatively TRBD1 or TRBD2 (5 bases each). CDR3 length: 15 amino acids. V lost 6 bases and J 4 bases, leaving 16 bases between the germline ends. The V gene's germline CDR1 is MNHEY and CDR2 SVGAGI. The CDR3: CASRAGTTTYNEQFF. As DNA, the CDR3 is TGTGCCAGCAGGGCCGGGACCACGACTTACAATGAGCAGTTCTTC.

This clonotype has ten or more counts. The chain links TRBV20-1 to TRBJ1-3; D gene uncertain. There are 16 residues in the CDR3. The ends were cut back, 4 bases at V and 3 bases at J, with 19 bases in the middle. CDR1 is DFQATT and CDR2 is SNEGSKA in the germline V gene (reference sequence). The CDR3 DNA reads TGCAGTGCTACGACACCGGGCCCCATTCGTGGAAACACCATATATTTT. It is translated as CSATTPGPIRGNTIYF.

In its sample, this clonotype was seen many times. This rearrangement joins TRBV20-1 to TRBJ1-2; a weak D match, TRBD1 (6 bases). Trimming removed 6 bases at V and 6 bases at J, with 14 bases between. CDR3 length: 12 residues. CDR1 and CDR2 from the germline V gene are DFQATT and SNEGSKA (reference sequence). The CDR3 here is CSAPQGEDGYTF. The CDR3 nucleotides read TGCAGTGCCCCACAGGGAGAGGATGGCTACACCTTC.